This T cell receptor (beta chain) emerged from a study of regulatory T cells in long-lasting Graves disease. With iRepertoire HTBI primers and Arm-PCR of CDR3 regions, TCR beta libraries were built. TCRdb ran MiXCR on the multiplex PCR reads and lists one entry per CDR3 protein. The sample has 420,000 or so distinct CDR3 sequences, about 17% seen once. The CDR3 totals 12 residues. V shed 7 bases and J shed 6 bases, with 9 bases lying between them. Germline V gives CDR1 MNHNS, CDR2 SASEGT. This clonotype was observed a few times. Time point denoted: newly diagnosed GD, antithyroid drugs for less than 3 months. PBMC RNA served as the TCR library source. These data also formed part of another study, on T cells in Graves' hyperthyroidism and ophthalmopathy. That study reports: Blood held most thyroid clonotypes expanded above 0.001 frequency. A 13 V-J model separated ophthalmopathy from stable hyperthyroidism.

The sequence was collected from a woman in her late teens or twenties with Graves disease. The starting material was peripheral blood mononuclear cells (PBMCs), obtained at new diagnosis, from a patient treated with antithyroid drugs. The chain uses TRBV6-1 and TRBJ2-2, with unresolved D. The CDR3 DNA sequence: TGTGCCAGCATCCGACCCCCCGGGGAGCTGTTTTTT. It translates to CASIRPPGELFF.